Here is one TCR beta chain with its context. Germline values: CDR1 SGDLS, CDR2 YYNGEE. V was clipped by 4 bases and J by 3 bases, with 19 bases between them. The CDR3 runs to 16 residues. As for time point: sample taken at primary tumor resection. Without sorting, whole RNA was sequenced from tumor, nontumor lung or frozen PBMC. Samples came from some 73 TRACERx patients with untreated early-stage lung cancer. These data belong to a study of spatial heterogeneity in lung cancer. Using its own MiXCR run on the 5' RACE reads, TCRdb lists one record per CDR3 protein. Seen here are 35,000 to 55,000 distinct CDR3 sequences, 6.5% to 8% observed once, and the top ten hold 40% to 45%.

The source material was PBMCs, sampled at surgery. This clonotype was obtained from a female donor with early-stage non-small cell lung cancer. The chain is built from TRBV9 and TRBJ1-1; tentative D call: TRBD1 (6 bases). As DNA, the CDR3 is TGTGCCAGCAGCCCCCTCAGGGGAATGGGAGACACTGAAGCTTTCTTT. Protein sequence: CASSPLRGMGDTEAFF.